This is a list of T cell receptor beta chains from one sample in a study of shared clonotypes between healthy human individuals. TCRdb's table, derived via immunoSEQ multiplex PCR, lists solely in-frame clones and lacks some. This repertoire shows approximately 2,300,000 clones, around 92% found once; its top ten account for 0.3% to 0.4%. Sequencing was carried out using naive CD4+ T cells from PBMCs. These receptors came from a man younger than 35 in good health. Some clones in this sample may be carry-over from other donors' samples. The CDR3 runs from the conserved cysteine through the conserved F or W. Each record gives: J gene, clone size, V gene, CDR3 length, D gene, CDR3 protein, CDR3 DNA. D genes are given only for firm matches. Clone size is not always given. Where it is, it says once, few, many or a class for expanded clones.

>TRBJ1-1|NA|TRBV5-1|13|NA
CASSFGPGAEAFF
TGCGCCAGCAGCTTTGGCCCTGGGGCTGAAGCTTTCTTT
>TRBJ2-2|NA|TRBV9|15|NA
CASSVGGRDTGELFF
TGTGCCAGCAGCGTAGGGGGCAGGGACACCGGGGAGCTGTTTTTT
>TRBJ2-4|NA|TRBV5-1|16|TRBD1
CASSLTGTGAKNIQYF
TGCGCCAGCAGCCTGACCGGGACAGGGGCCAAAAACATTCAGTACTTC
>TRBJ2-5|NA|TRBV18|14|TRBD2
CASSRTSVQETQYF
TGTGCCAGCTCAAGGACTAGCGTACAAGAGACCCAGTACTTC
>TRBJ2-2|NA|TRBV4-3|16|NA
CASSQEIGQNTGELFF
TGCGCCAGCAGCCAAGAGATAGGGCAGAACACCGGGGAGCTGTTTTTT
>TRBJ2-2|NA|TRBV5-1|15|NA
CASSLSAANTGELFF
TGCGCCAGCAGCTTGTCGGCCGCGAACACCGGGGAGCTGTTTTTT
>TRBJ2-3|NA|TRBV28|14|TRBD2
CASRLASSTDTQYF
TGTGCCAGCCGACTAGCGTCCAGCACAGATACGCAGTATTTT
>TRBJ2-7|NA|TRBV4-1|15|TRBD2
CASSQGPGGPYEQYF
TGCGCCAGCAGCCAAGGTCCGGGAGGGCCCTACGAGCAGTACTTC
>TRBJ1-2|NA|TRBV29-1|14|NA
CSVPRLGLGYGYTF
TGCAGCGTTCCTCGCTTGGGACTTGGCTATGGCTACACCTTC
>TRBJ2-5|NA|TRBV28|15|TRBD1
CASISDRGGPETQYF
TGTGCCAGCATCTCGGACAGGGGGGGCCCAGAGACCCAGTACTTC
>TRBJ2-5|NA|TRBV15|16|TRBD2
CATSSGLAGGQETQYF
TGTGCCACCAGCAGTGGACTAGCGGGAGGTCAAGAGACCCAGTACTTC
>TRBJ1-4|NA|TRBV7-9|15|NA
CASKTQGESNEKLFF
TGTGCCAGCAAAACACAGGGCGAATCTAATGAAAAACTGTTTTTT
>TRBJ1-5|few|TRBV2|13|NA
CASQGLGHQPQHF
TGTGCCAGTCAGGGGCTTGGGCATCAGCCCCAGCATTTT
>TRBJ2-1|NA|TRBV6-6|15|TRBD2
CASNLAGVSYNEQFF
TGTGCCAGCAATCTAGCGGGAGTTTCCTACAATGAGCAGTTCTTC
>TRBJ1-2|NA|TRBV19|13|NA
CASGKLRYGGYTF
TGTGCCAGTGGTAAACTGCGATACGGTGGCTACACCTTC
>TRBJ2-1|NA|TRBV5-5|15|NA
CASSSEGENYNEQFF
TGTGCCAGCAGCTCGGAGGGGGAAAACTACAATGAGCAGTTCTTC
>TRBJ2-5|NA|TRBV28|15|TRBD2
CASSLRGARAETQYF
TGTGCCAGCAGTTTGCGGGGGGCGCGGGCGGAGACCCAGTACTTC
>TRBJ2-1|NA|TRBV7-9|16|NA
CASSHWGDTSYNEQFF
TGTGCCAGCAGCCACTGGGGAGATACCTCCTACAATGAGCAGTTCTTC
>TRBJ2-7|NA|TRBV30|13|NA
CAWSVGFSYEQYF
TGTGCCTGGAGTGTAGGGTTTTCCTACGAGCAGTACTTC
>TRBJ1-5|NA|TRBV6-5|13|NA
CASSIDRNQPQHF
TGTGCCAGCAGCATAGACCGGAATCAGCCCCAGCATTTT
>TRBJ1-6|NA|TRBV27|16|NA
CASSFAGAPYNSPLHF
TGTGCCAGCAGTTTTGCCGGGGCTCCCTATAATTCACCCCTCCACTTT